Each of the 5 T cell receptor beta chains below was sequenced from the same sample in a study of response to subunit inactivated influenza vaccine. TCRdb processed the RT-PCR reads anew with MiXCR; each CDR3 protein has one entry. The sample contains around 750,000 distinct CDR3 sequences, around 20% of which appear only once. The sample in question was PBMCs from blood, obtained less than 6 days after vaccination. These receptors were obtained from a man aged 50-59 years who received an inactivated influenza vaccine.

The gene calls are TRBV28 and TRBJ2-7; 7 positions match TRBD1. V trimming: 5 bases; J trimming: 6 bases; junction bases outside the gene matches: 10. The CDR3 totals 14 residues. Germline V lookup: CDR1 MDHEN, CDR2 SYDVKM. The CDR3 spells CASSNDRDRGEQYF. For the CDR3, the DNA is TGTGCCAGCAGTAACGACAGGGATCGGGGCGAGCAGTACTTC.

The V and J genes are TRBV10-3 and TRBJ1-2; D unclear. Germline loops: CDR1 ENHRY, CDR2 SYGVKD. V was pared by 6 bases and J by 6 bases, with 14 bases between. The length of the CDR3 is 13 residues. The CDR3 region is CAIRTGEVDGYTF. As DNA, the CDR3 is TGTGCCATCAGGACCGGGGAGGTGGATGGCTACACCTTC.

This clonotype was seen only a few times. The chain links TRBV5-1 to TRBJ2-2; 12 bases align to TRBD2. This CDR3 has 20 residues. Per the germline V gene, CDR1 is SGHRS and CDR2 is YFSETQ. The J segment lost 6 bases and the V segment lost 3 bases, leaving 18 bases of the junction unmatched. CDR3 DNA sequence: TGCGCCAGCAGCTACGCCCTAGCGGGAGGGCCGACCTCATTGGCCGGGGAGCTGTTTTTT. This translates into CASSYALAGGPTSLAGELFF.

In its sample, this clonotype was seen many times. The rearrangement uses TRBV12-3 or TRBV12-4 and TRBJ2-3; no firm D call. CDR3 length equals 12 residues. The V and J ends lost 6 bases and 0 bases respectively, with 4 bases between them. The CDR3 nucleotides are TGTGCCAGCAGCCGTAGCACAGATACGCAGTATTTT. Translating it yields CASSRSTDTQYF.

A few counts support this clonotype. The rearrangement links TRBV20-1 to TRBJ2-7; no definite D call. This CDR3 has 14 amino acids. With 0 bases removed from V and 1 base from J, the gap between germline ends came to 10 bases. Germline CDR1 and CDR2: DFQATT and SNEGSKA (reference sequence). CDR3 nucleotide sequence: TGCAGTGCTAGAGATCGTGGCCTATCCTACGAGCAGTACTTC. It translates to CSARDRGLSYEQYF.